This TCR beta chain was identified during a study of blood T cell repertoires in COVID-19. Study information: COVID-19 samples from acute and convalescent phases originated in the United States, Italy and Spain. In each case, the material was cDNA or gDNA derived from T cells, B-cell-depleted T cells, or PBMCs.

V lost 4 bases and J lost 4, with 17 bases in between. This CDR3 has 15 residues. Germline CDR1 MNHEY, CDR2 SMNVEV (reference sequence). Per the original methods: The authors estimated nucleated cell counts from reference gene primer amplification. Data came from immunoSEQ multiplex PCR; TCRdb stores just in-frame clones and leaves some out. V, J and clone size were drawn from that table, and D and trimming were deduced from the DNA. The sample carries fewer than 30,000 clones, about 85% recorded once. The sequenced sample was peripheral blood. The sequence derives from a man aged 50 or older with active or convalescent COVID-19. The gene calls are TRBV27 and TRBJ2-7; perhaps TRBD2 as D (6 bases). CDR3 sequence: CASSSTPGRRYEQYF. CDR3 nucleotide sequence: TGTGCCAGCAGTTCTACCCCAGGGAGGCGATACGAGCAGTACTTC.